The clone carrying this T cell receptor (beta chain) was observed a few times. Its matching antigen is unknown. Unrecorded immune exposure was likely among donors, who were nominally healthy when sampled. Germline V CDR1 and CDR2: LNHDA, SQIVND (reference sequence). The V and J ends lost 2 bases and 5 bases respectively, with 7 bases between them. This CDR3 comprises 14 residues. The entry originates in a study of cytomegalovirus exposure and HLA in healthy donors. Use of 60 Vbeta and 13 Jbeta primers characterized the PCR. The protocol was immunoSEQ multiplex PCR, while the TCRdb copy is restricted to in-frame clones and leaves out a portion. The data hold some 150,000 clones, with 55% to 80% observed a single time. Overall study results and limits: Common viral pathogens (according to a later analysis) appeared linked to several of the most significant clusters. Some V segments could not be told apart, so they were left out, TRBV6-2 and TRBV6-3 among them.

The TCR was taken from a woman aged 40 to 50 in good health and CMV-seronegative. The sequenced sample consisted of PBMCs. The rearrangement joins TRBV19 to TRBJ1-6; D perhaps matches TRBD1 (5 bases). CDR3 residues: CASSIIGDNSPLHF. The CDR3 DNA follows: TGTGCCAGTAGTATAATAGGGGATAATTCACCCCTCCACTTT.